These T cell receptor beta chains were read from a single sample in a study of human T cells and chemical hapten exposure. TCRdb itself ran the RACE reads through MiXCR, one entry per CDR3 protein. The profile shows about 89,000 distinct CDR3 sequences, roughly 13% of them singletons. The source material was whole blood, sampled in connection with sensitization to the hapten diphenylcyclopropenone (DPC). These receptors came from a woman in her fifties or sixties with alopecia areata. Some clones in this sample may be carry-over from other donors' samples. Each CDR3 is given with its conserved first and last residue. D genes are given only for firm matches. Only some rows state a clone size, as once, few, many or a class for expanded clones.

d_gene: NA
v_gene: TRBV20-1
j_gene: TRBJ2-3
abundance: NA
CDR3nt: TGCAGTGCTAGGGACTTCAGAGATAGCGGCTTCACAGATACGCAGTATTTT
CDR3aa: CSARDFRDSGFTDTQYF

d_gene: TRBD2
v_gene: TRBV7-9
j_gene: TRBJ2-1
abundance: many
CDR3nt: TGTGCCAGCAGCTCGACGACTAGCGGGAGGGCCCTTGCTGAGCAGTTCTTC
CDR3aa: CASSSTTSGRALAEQFF

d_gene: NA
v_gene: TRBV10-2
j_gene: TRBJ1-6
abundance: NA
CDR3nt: TGCGCCAGCAGGGAACAGGCAAACTCACCCCTCCACTTT
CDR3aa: CASREQANSPLHF

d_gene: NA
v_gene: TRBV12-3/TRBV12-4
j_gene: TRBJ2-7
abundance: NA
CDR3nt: TGTGCCAGCAGTTTATACCGAAGCTCCTACGAGCAGTACTTC
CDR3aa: CASSLYRSSYEQYF

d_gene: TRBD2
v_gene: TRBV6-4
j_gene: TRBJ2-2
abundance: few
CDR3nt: TGTGCCAGCAGTGAAGCTAGCGGGACGAACACCGGGGAGCTGTTTTTT
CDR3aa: CASSEASGTNTGELFF

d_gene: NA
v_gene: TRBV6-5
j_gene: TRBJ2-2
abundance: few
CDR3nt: TGTGCCAGCGGCAGACGGGAAAACACCGGGGAGCTGTTTTTT
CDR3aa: CASGRRENTGELFF

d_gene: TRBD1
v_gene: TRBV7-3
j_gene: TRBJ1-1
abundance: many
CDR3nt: TGTGCCAGCAGCTTAACGGGCAGGACAGGGAAGGTGAAGAACACTGAAGCTTTCTTT
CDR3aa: CASSLTGRTGKVKNTEAFF

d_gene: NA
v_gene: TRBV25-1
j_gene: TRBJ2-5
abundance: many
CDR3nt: TGTGCCAGCAGTGACATAGAGACCCAGTACTTC
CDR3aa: CASSDIETQYF

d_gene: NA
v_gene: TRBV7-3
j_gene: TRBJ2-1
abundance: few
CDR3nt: TGTGCCAGCAGCCCCTCGGACCTCCTCGGTGAGCAGTTCTTC
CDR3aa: CASSPSDLLGEQFF

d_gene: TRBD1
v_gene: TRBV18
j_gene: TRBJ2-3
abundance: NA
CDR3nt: TGTGCCAGCTCACCACTGGGGACAGGACCTTCTAGCACAGATACGCAGTATTTT
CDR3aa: CASSPLGTGPSSTDTQYF

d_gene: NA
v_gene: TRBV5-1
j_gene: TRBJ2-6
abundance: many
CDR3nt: TGCGCCAGCAGCTTAGGAAGCAGGTCTGGGGCCAACGTCCTGACTTTC
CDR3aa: CASSLGSRSGANVLTF

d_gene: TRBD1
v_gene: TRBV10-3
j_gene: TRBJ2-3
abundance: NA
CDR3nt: TGTGCCATCAGTGAGGGGACAGGGCCAGATACGCAGTATTTT
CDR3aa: CAISEGTGPDTQYF

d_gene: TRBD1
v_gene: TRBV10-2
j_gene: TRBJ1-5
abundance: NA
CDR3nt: TGCGCCAGCAGTATGACAGGGAAAAGCAATCAGCCCCAGCATTTT
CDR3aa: CASSMTGKSNQPQHF

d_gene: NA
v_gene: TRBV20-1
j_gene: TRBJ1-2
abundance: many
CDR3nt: TGCAGTGCTAGAGATCAAGGGATCCGGGGCTACACCTTC
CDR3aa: CSARDQGIRGYTF

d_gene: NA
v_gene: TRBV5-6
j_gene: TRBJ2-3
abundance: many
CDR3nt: TGTGCCAGCAGCTTGATGATTGAGGGAGGCTCAATCTTCACAGATACGCAGTATTTT
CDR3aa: CASSLMIEGGSIFTDTQYF

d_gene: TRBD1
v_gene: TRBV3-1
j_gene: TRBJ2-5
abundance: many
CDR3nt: TGTGCCAGCAGCCTGACAGGGTCGGTCCAAGAGACCCAGTACTTC
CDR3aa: CASSLTGSVQETQYF

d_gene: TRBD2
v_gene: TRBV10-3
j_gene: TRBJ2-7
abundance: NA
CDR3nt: TGTGCCATCAGTGACGCGGGAGGAGGTGAGCAGTACTTC
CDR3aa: CAISDAGGGEQYF

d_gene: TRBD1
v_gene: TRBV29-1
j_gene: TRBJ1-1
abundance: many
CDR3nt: TGCAGCGGATGTGCAGGGGGGAGCACTGAAGCTTTCTTT
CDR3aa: CSGCAGGSTEAFF

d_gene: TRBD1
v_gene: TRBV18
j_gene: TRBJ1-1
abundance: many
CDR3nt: TGTGCCAGCTCACCAGAACAGGGGCACACTGAAGCTTTCTTT
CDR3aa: CASSPEQGHTEAFF

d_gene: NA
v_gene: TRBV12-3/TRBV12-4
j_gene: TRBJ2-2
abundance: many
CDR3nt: TGTGCCAGCAGGCCAGACACCGGGGAGCTGTTTTTT
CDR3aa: CASRPDTGELFF

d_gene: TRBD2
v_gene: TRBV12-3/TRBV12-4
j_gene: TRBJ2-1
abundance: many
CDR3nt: TGTGCCAGCAGTTTCGCGGGGACTAGCGGCTACAATGAGCAGTTCTTC
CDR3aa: CASSFAGTSGYNEQFF

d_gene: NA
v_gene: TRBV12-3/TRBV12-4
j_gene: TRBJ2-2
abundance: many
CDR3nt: TGTGCCAGCAGTCGAGACAGTACGAACACCGGGGAGCTGTTTTTT
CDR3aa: CASSRDSTNTGELFF

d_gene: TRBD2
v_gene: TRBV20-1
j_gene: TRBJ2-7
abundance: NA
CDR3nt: TGCAGTGCTACACCCGCCGGGACTAGCGAATACTCCTCCTACGAGCAGTACTTC
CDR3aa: CSATPAGTSEYSSYEQYF